Below are 3 T cell receptor beta chains sequenced from a single sample in a study of T cell responses to AZD1222 COVID-19 vaccine. Only in-frame clones appear in the TCRdb table, and some are missing; sequencing was by immunoSEQ multiplex PCR. The repertoire holds 95,000 to 150,000 clones, with over 85% as singletons. The sample here was peripheral blood, taken on day 0 of AZD1222 vaccination. The source of these receptors is an adult in good health.

V and J are TRBV28 and TRBJ2-7; 8 bases match TRBD1. Germline assignment: CDR1 MDHEN and CDR2 SYDVKM. This CDR3 has 15 residues. V gave up 3 bases and J gave up 2 bases; unmatched junction bases: 6. As DNA, the CDR3 is TGTGCCAGCAGTTTCGCAGTGGGACAGGCCTACGAGCAGTACTTC. Amino acid sequence: CASSFAVGQAYEQYF.

This chain links TRBV6-1 with TRBJ1-5, with D hard to call. Trimming took 2 bases from V and 0 from J, leaving 5 bases between them. This CDR3 has 14 residues. From germline, CDR1 is MNHNS and CDR2 SASEGT. The CDR3 protein is CASSEMASNQPQHF. The DNA for the CDR3 is TGTGCCAGCAGTGAAATGGCTAGCAATCAGCCCCAGCATTTT.

This chain uses TRBV5-1 with TRBJ2-1; 9 bases map to TRBD2. This CDR3 has 14 residues. Germline values: CDR1 SGHRS, CDR2 YFSETQ. The V and J ends lost 4 bases and 9 bases, in that order; junction bases with no gene match: 8. This CDR3 is CASSPVAGAAEQFF. The CDR3 nucleotides are TGCGCCAGCAGCCCCGTAGCGGGAGCGGCTGAGCAGTTCTTC. The whole variable domain, remainder taken from reference TRBV5-1 and TRBJ2-1, is KAGVTQTPRYLIKTRGQQVTLSCSPISGHRSVSWYQQTPGQGLQFLFEYFSETQRNKGNFPGRFSGRQFSNSRSEMNVSTLELGDSALYLCASSPVAGAAEQFFGPGTRLTVL.